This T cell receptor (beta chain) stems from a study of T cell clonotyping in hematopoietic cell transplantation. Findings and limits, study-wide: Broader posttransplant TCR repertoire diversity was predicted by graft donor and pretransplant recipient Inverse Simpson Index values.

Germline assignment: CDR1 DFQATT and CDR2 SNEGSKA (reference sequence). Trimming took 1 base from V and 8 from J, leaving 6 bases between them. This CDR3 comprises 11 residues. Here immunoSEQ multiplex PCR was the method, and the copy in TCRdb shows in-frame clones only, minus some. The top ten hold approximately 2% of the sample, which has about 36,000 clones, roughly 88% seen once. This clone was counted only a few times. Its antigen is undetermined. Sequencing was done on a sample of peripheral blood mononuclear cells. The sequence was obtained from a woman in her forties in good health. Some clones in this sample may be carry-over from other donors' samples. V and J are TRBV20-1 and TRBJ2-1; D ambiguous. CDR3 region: CSARAGDEQFF. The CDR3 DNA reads TGCAGTGCTAGAGCGGGTGATGAGCAGTTCTTC.